This record concerns one T cell receptor beta chain sequence. Its antigen is unknown. One junction end disagrees with the germline gene, perhaps due to a read error. The record originates from a study of identical twins. The CDR3 is 14 residues long. Per the germline V gene, CDR1 is LGHNA and CDR2 is YNFKEQ. Whole-study findings and limits: The abundant beta clonotypes from cord blood had fewer insertions, and memory repertoires had none of this. The study reached conclusions through statistical analysis that was cross-sectional, not following the same donors.

Healthy Caucasians supplied all donations. It was template switching that added a universal primer site, and there were unique molecular identifiers on the cDNA. Each CDR3 protein gets one entry after TCRdb re-called the 5' RACE reads with MiXCR. The sample has roughly 1.6 million distinct CDR3 sequences, roughly a third seen once; the top ten hold 0.25% to 0.3%. The sequence was collected from a newborn girl in good health. J is TRBJ1-2 and V is TRBV4-2; TRBD1 matches 7 bases. Sequencing was performed on cord blood. The CDR3 DNA sequence: TGTGCCCGCAGCCACGAGGGACAGAACTATGGCTACACCTTC. It yields the protein CARSHEGQNYGYTF.